This T cell receptor (beta chain) was documented in a study of T cells in Graves' hyperthyroidism and ophthalmopathy. Regarding the study as a whole: Most thyroid clonotypes expanded above 0.001 were also detected in blood. The authors' 13 V-J model separated ophthalmopathy from stable hyperthyroidism.

The CDR3 regions of TCR beta were amplified from RNA transcripts. The TCR CDR3 first-round RT-PCR relied on the HTBI primer set. TCRdb reprocessed the multiplex PCR reads via MiXCR and lists one record per CDR3 protein. The data hold a few hundred thousand distinct CDR3 sequences, with around 16% observed a single time. Patients were aged 18 to 65, had disease duration under 2 months, and had newly diagnosed hyperthyroidism. Every diagnosis used clinical symptoms, serum thyroxine and TRAb, thyroid ultrasound and orbital computed tomography. This clonotype was picked up many times. The antigen remains undetermined. After removal of 5 bases from V and 0 bases from J, the junction contained 4 bases not matched to a gene. Germline V gives CDR1 SGHVS, CDR2 FNYEAQ. This CDR3 region has 17 residues.

This clonotype was obtained from a woman under 40 with Graves' hyperthyroidism. V gene TRBV7-6 combines with J gene TRBJ2-1; 13 bases are shared with TRBD2. The sample was blood. The CDR3: CASSGGTSGNSYNEQFF. The CDR3 nucleotides read TGTGCCAGCAGCGGGGGGACTAGCGGGAACTCCTACAATGAGCAGTTCTTC.